The text below deals with one TCR beta chain. Its specificity is not known. The data belong to a study of T cell responses to AZD1222 COVID-19 vaccine. CDR1 is KGHSH, CDR2 LQKENI, per germline. Deletions cut 6 bases from V and 3 bases from J, with 12 bases between. The CDR3 length is 13 residues. Assay: immunoSEQ multiplex PCR; the TCRdb copy retains only in-frame clones and omits some. Here the sample spans about 140,000 clones, over 75% being singletons. General study points: The sample set comprised mostly white British donors with more females, and clonal diversity was possibly underestimated. Repertoires in all cases were sampled only once the peak T cell response had passed.

The source is an adult in good health. The sample in question was peripheral blood, obtained on day 0 of AZD1222 vaccination. This chain links TRBV18 with TRBJ2-7, with a weak D call TRBD1 (6 bases). CDR3 amino acids: CASSLGTIYEQYF. The CDR3 nucleotides read TGTGCCAGCTCCCTCGGGACAATCTACGAGCAGTACTTC.